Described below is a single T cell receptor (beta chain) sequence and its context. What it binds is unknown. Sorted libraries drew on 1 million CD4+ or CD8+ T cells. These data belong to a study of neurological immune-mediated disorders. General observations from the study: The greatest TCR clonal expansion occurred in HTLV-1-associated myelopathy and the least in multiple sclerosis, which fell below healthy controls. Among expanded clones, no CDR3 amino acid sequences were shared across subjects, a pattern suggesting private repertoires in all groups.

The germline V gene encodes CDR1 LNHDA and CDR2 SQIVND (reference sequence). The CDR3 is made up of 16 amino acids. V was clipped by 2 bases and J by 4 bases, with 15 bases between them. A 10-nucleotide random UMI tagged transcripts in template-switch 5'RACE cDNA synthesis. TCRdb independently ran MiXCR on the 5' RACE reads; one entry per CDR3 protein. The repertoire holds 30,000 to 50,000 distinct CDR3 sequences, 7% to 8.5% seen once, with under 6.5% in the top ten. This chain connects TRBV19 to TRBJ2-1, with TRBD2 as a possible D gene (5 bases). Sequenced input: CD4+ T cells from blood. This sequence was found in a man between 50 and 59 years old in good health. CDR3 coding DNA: TGTGCCAGTAGTATAAGCCTAGCCAATCTATACAATGAGCAGTTCTTC. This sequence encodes CASSISLANLYNEQFF.